This record concerns one T cell receptor beta chain sequence. The antigen is unknown. A junction boundary mismatches the germline segment, possibly from a read error. This sample was taken from a study of T cell responses to AZD1222 COVID-19 vaccine. Study-wide results and caveats: At baseline, seropositivity was found in only 5 to 7 AZD1222 recipients.

The CDR3 sequence is 14 residues long. Germline V gene data show CDR1 as MNHNY and CDR2 as SVGAGI (reference sequence). Method: immunoSEQ multiplex PCR; TCRdb's copy keeps in-frame clones and lacks some. The sample includes approximately 150,000 clones, roughly nine tenths of them seen just once. This clonotype originated in an adult who received the AZD1222 COVID-19 vaccine. Sequenced here: peripheral blood, sampled 28 days after the second AZD1222 dose. This chain links TRBV6-6 with TRBJ2-3, with TRBD2 matching over 10 bases. The CDR3 DNA is TGTGCCAGCAGTTTAGCGGGGGGCACGGATACGCAGTATTTT. This sequence encodes CASSLAGGTDTQYF.